The present T cell receptor beta chain was sequenced within a study of shared clonotypes between healthy human individuals. CDR1 SEHNR and CDR2 FQNEAQ come from the germline V gene (reference sequence). V was pared by 1 base and J by 3 bases, with 9 bases between. The CDR3 sequence is 15 residues long. Whole-study findings and limits: Depth of sequencing was expected to influence donor clonotype sharing.

Clones were sequenced by immunoSEQ multiplex PCR, and TCRdb holds only the in-frame ones, with some missing. The repertoire holds around 330,000 clones, with less than 85% as singletons. As regards this clone: Its antigen is not known.

The sequencing sample was made of memory CD4+ T cells sorted from blood. Sample subset: CD45RA-negative fraction. The V call is TRBV7-9, the J call TRBJ1-4; D is uncertain. This TCR came from a man in his thirties or forties in good health. The CDR3 spells CASSLGNSPNEKLFF. In DNA, the CDR3 is TGTGCCAGCAGCTTAGGGAATTCACCTAATGAAAAACTGTTTTTT.